These T cell receptor beta chains were read from a single sample in a study of blood T cell repertoires in COVID-19. The repertoire was sequenced with immunoSEQ multiplex PCR; TCRdb's copy has only in-frame clones and lacks some. The sample consists of approximately 150,000 clones, 88% of them appearing once. The specimen was peripheral blood. The receptors shown here come from a man aged 50 to 60 who had recovered from COVID-19. Each CDR3 is given with its conserved first and last residue. The D gene is left open where the match is weak.

j_call d_call v_call cdr3_length cdr3_aa cdr3_nt
TRBJ2-7 TRBD1 TRBV10-2 14 CASSRDRDSYEQYF TGCGCCAGCAGCAGGGACAGGGATTCCTACGAGCAGTACTTC
TRBJ1-4 NA TRBV27 15 CASSLSGGNWEKLFF TGTGCCAGCAGTTTATCGGGGGGAAATTGGGAAAAACTGTTTTTT
TRBJ1-5 NA TRBV5-8 13 CASSLVREGAQHF TGTGCCAGCAGCTTGGTACGTGAAGGGGCCCAGCATTTT
TRBJ2-7 NA TRBV6-6 12 CASSQASYEQYF TGTGCCAGCAGCCAAGCGAGCTACGAGCAGTACTTC
TRBJ1-2 TRBD1 TRBV28 16 CASRTPQGARNYGYTF TGTGCCAGCAGGACTCCCCAGGGGGCGCGGAACTATGGCTACACCTTC
TRBJ1-2 TRBD1 TRBV6-6 15 CASTLRDRGIYGYTF TGTGCCAGCACCCTTAGGGACAGGGGTATCTATGGCTACACCTTC
TRBJ2-4 NA TRBV25-1 16 CASSELGVWGENIQYF TGTGCCAGCAGTGAATTAGGGGTCTGGGGGGAAAACATTCAGTACTTC
TRBJ2-3 TRBD2 TRBV7-2 16 CASSLSSGRAADTQYF TGTGCCAGCAGCTTATCTAGCGGGAGGGCCGCAGATACGCAGTATTTT
TRBJ2-5 NA TRBV7-8 16 CASSYGLRSPGETQYF TGTGCCAGCAGCTACGGGTTGCGGTCGCCGGGGGAGACCCAGTACTTC
TRBJ2-3 TRBD2 TRBV7-8 23 CASSPNAGLAGVVSPYPTDTQYF TGTGCCAGCAGCCCGAACGCGGGACTAGCGGGGGTCGTGTCACCATACCCCACAGATACGCAGTATTTT
TRBJ1-1 NA TRBV29-1 11 CSVLVNTEAFF TGCAGCGTACTAGTTAACACTGAAGCTTTCTTT
TRBJ2-2 TRBD2 TRBV29-1 15 CSVGTSGGATGELFF TGCAGCGTAGGGACTAGCGGGGGGGCCACCGGGGAGCTGTTTTTT
TRBJ2-5 NA TRBV7-9 14 CASKGSPPRETQYF TGTGCCAGCAAAGGGAGCCCTCCGAGAGAGACCCAGTACTTC
TRBJ1-1 NA TRBV11-1 14 CASSSSTVNTEAFF TGTGCCAGCAGCTCCTCGACAGTTAACACTGAAGCTTTCTTT
TRBJ2-2 TRBD1 TRBV7-2 16 CASSPWGTGNTGELFF TGTGCCAGCAGCCCGTGGGGGACAGGGAACACCGGGGAGCTGTTTTTT
TRBJ2-7 TRBD2 TRBV29-1 17 CSVEVTGLAGVGHEQYF TGCAGCGTTGAAGTCACCGGGCTAGCGGGAGTTGGCCACGAGCAGTACTTC
TRBJ2-3 TRBD2 TRBV6-4 13 CASSGTSGYTQYF TGTGCCAGCAGTGGGACTAGCGGGTATACGCAGTATTTT